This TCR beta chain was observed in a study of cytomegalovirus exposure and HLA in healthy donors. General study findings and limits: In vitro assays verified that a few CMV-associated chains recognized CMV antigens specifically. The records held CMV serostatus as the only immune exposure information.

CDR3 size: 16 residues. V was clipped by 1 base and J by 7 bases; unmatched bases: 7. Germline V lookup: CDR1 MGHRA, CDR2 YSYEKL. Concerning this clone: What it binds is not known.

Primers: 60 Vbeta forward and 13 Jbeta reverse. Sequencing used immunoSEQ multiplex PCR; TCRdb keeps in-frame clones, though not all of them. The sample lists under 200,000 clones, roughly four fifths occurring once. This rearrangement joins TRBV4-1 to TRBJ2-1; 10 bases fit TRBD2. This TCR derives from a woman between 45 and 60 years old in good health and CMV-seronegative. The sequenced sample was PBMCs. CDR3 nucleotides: TGCGCCAGCAGCCAAGCCCTAGCGGGAGTTGGTAATGAGCAGTTCTTC. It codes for CASSQALAGVGNEQFF.